The present TCR beta chain was sequenced within a study of blood T cell repertoires in COVID-19. Produced via immunoSEQ multiplex PCR; TCRdb's table is partial and in-frame only. The sample has more than 4,000 clones, 70% to 90% seen once. Sequencing input: peripheral blood. The TCR was taken from a woman older than 75 with acute or convalescent COVID-19.

The CDR3 spells CASSRTGSGTGNGYTF. For the CDR3, the DNA is TGCGCCAGCAGCAGAACAGGCTCCGGGACAGGGAATGGCTACACCTTC. The chain joins TRBV5-1 to TRBJ1-2; 9 bases align to TRBD1. Losses at the gene ends were 4 bases for V and 6 bases for J; bases not matched to a gene: 13. The CDR3 runs 16 residues. CDR1 is SGHRS, CDR2 YFSETQ, per germline.